What follows describes a single TCR beta chain. Treatment defined: approximately 18 received Ad26.COV2.S at low or high dose, single or two shots; about five received placebo; per-sample allocation not given. After the first vaccine or placebo injection, samples were drawn on day 63. The data were obtained in a study of Ad26.COV2.S vaccination and SARS-CoV-2 variants. Study as a whole: Donor allocation was to the COV1001 Ad26.COV2.S trial arm.

TCRdb keeps only in-frame clones here, not all; method: immunoSEQ multiplex PCR. The sample contains 360,000 or so clones, 80% to 90% of which appear only once. CDR1 SGHDT and CDR2 YYEEEE come from the germline V gene. The CDR3 covers 13 residues. The V end lost 1 base, the J end lost 8 bases, and 12 bases lay between the germline ends. The specimen was peripheral blood, collected in a trial of Ad26.COV2.S vaccine versus placebo. This chain uses TRBV5-6 with TRBJ1-2, with D perhaps TRBD1 (6 bases). This TCR derives from a person between 18 and 65 years old who received the Ad26.COV2.S COVID-19 vaccine or a placebo. This CDR3 reads CASSLSGGLGYTF. CDR3 DNA sequence: TGTGCCAGCAGCTTGTCGGGGGGCTTAGGCTACACCTTC.